What follows is one T cell receptor (beta chain) and its context. The antigen is unknown. This sample is part of a study of cytomegalovirus exposure and HLA in healthy donors. Whole-study findings and limits: Subsequent analysis showed first-cohort TCR clusters tending to co-occur in over a hundred validation repertoires.

Repertoires were generated with immunoSEQ multiplex PCR, while TCRdb's copy carries only in-frame clones and drops some. The repertoire holds 100,000 or so clones, about 88% seen once, with 4% in the top ten. This CDR3 comprises 14 residues. V was clipped by 3 bases and J by 6 bases; unmatched bases: 5. Per germline, CDR1 KGHSH and CDR2 LQKENI. The chain couples TRBV18 to TRBJ2-1; 7 bases line up with TRBD1. The sequence was collected from a woman aged 18-30 years in good health and CMV-seropositive. What was sequenced was PBMCs. Here the CDR3 reads CASSPYRGGNEQFF. CDR3 nucleotides: TGTGCCAGCTCACCTTACAGGGGTGGCAATGAGCAGTTCTTC.